Presented here are 25 T cell receptor beta chains from one specimen sequenced in a study of a mutant IDH1 vaccine in newly diagnosed glioma (dated by TCRdb to the early 2020s). The time point label on this specimen signifies: week 35, safety follow-up. Every vaccine dose consisted of 300 ug of a 20-mer mutant IDH1 peptide in Montanide, administered subcutaneously together with topical imiquimod. What these receptors recognize is not known. The method was the immunoSEQ multiplex PCR assay. TCRdb mirrors the immuneACCESS table, restricted to in-frame sequences. Some clones are absent from its copies; in checked studies, under half trace to an unresolved V gene, and the reason for the others is unknown. The sample records fewer than 35,000 clones, over 65% of which are singletons. Clones ranked in the top ten supply roughly 12% of the sample. This specimen was PBMCs, taken from a glioma patient whose treatment included an IDH1 peptide vaccine. These TCRs come from a woman aged 40-49 years with glioma.

The sample holds one count of this clone. The rearrangement joins TRBV5-1 to TRBJ2-3, with D perhaps TRBD1 (5 bases). The CDR3 is 14 residues long. Germline CDR1 SGHRS, CDR2 YFSETQ. The V gene lost 4 bases and the J gene lost 1 base, with 10 bases spanning the gap. Written as DNA, the CDR3 is TGCGCCAGCAGCCCCAGGGTACGCACAGATACGCAGTATTTT. It yields the protein CASSPRVRTDTQYF. The full variable domain, with the rest looked up from reference TRBV5-1 and TRBJ2-3, is KAGVTQTPRYLIKTRGQQVTLSCSPISGHRSVSWYQQTPGQGLQFLFEYFSETQRNKGNFPGRFSGRQFSNSRSEMNVSTLELGDSALYLCASSPRVRTDTQYFGPGTRLTVL.

The V call is TRBV9, the J call TRBJ2-4; 12 bases align to TRBD2. There are 14 residues in the CDR3. The J segment lost 6 bases and the V segment lost 3 bases, leaving 1 base of the junction unmatched. CDR1 is SGDLS and CDR2 is YYNGEE in the germline V gene. The CDR3: CASSETSGGNIQYF. CDR3 bases: TGTGCCAGCAGCGAGACTAGCGGGGGAAACATTCAGTACTTC.

The chain is built from TRBV7-2 and TRBJ2-7; possible D gene TRBD1, 5 bases. The CDR3 runs to 15 residues. Trimming removed 5 bases at V and 1 base at J, with 15 bases between. The germline V gene encodes CDR1 SGHTA and CDR2 FQGNSA. CDR3 protein: CASSLRQPGSYEQYF. The DNA for the CDR3 is TGTGCCAGCAGCCTGCGACAGCCAGGATCCTACGAGCAGTACTTC.

The rearrangement links TRBV10-3 to TRBJ2-7; D remains unclear. The CDR3 has 13 amino acids. Trimming pared 0 bases from V and 4 bases from J, leaving 7 bases between. CDR1 is ENHRY and CDR2 is SYGVKD in the germline V gene. The CDR3 sequence: CAISESFRYEQYF. The CDR3 bases are TGTGCCATCAGTGAGTCCTTTCGTTACGAGCAGTACTTC.

This clone appeared a single time. The chain recombines TRBV7-9 with TRBJ2-7, with D hard to call. Germline V CDR1 and CDR2: SEHNR, FQNEAQ (reference sequence). The CDR3 consists of 13 residues. The ends were cut back, 5 bases at V and 2 bases at J, with 10 bases in the middle. The CDR3 bases are TGTGCCAGCAGCCCCTCTCAAGCCTACGAGCAGTACTTC. It encodes CASSPSQAYEQYF.

The chain has TRBV11-2 and TRBJ1-4; 7 bases map to TRBD1. The CDR3 totals 17 residues. The junction had 17 bases not matched to a gene; V was cut back by 5 bases and J by 8 bases. Germline V gives CDR1 SGHAT, CDR2 FQNNGV. The CDR3 sequence is CASSPRTGSSEGEKLFF. The CDR3 nucleotides are TGTGCCAGCAGCCCCCGGACAGGTTCGAGTGAAGGAGAAAAACTGTTTTTT.

V gene TRBV30 combines with J gene TRBJ1-1; D is uncertain. Between the trimmed V and J ends, which lost 4 bases and 2 bases, there was a span of 17 bases. This CDR3 spans 15 amino acids. Germline V gene data show CDR1 as GTSNPN and CDR2 as SVGIG (reference sequence). The CDR3 spells CAWTEGPGLNTEAFF. The CDR3 DNA sequence: TGTGCCTGGACGGAGGGTCCGGGCCTTAACACTGAAGCTTTCTTT.

The V call is TRBV28, the J call TRBJ1-5; the match to TRBD1 covers 8 bases. V lost 6 bases to trimming and J lost 1 base; unmatched junction nucleotides: 5. The V gene's germline CDR1 is MDHEN and CDR2 SYDVKM. The CDR3 runs 15 residues. This chain's CDR3 is CASRPGQGSNQPQHF. The CDR3 DNA is TGTGCCAGCAGACCTGGACAGGGCAGCAATCAGCCCCAGCATTTT.

The chain has TRBV7-6 and TRBJ1-3, with D unresolved. There are 13 residues in the CDR3. V was pared by 4 bases and J by 0 bases, with 4 bases between. Germline-derived CDR1 and CDR2 are SGHVS and FNYEAQ. CDR3 region: CASSSSSGNTIYF. The CDR3 region has the DNA TGTGCCAGCAGCTCCTCCTCTGGAAACACCATATATTTT.

The chain links TRBV6-5 to TRBJ2-7; unclear D gene. This CDR3 contains 14 residues. V lost 0 bases and J 1 base, leaving 7 bases between the germline ends. Germline assignment: CDR1 MNHEY and CDR2 SVGAGI. The CDR3: CASSYSGKSYEQYF. In DNA form, the CDR3 reads TGTGCCAGCAGTTACTCGGGGAAATCCTACGAGCAGTACTTC.

The chain couples TRBV6-5 to TRBJ2-7, with a possible D match to TRBD1 (6 bases). CDR1 and CDR2 from the germline V gene are MNHEY and SVGAGI. There are 16 residues in the CDR3. V lost 0 bases to trimming and J lost 2 bases, with 14 bases between them. CDR3 protein: CASSYSARTEAYEQYF. CDR3 nucleotide sequence: TGTGCCAGCAGTTACTCGGCCAGGACAGAAGCCTACGAGCAGTACTTC.

The chain uses TRBV7-6 and TRBJ2-2, with D unresolved. Trimming took off 0 bases at V and 4 bases at J, with 6 bases between the two ends. The CDR3 contains 14 residues. The germline gives CDR1 SGHVS, CDR2 FNYEAQ. In DNA, the CDR3 is TGTGCCAGCAGCTTAGCCTTCGGCACCGGGGAGCTGTTTTTT. It yields the protein CASSLAFGTGELFF.

The V gene is TRBV7-2, the J gene TRBJ2-7, with D perhaps assigned TRBD1 or TRBD2 (5 bases each). Germline V lookup: CDR1 SGHTA, CDR2 FQGNSA. Trimming took off 5 bases at V and 6 bases at J, with 26 bases between the two ends. The CDR3 contains 17 residues. The CDR3 DNA reads as TGTGCCAGCAGCCCACAGGTAGTGATAGAGGGGATGGGCGAGCAGTACTTC. This sequence encodes CASSPQVVIEGMGEQYF.

V and J are TRBV2 and TRBJ2-7, with D perhaps being TRBD1 or TRBD2 (6 bases each). Germline CDR1 SNHLY, CDR2 FYNNEI. V dropped 7 bases and J dropped 2 bases, with 15 bases sitting between them. This CDR3 has 14 residues. The CDR3 sequence is CASNAGTQAYEQYF. CDR3 DNA sequence: TGTGCCAGCAATGCGGGGACACAAGCCTACGAGCAGTACTTC.

This chain joins TRBV2 and TRBJ2-4; D perhaps matches TRBD2 (6 bases). Per germline, CDR1 SNHLY and CDR2 FYNNEI. Trimming pared 3 bases from V and 15 bases from J, leaving 18 bases between. The CDR3 length is 13 residues. CDR3 amino acids: CASSEVPGVRVYF. CDR3 nucleotides: TGTGCCAGCAGTGAGGTCCCGGGGGTACGGGTGTACTTC.

The chain's CDR3 is CASTEGNSGANVLTF. CDR3 nucleotides: TGTGCCAGCACGGAGGGGAACTCTGGGGCCAACGTCCTGACTTTC. The chain uses TRBV27 and TRBJ2-6; weak D call: TRBD2 (6 bases). V was pared by 7 bases and J by 0 bases, with 10 bases between. Germline CDR1 and CDR2: MNHEY and SMNVEV (reference sequence). This CDR3 spans 15 amino acids.

The chain carries TRBV14 and TRBJ2-7, with D hard to call. The CDR3 length is 14 residues. The V gene lost 1 base and the J gene lost 5 bases, with 12 bases spanning the gap. The V gene's germline CDR1 is SGHDN and CDR2 FVKESK. Here the CDR3 DNA reads TGTGCCAGCAGCCAAGTCTCTCCCCTGAACGAGCAGTACTTC. Translation gives CASSQVSPLNEQYF. Filled out from reference TRBV14 and TRBJ2-7, the complete variable domain reads EAGVTQFPSHSVIEKGQTVTLRCDPISGHDNLYWYRRVMGKEIKFLLHFVKESKQDESGMPNNRFLAERTGGTYSTLKVQPAELEDSGVYFCASSQVSPLNEQYFGPGTRLTVT.

The rearrangement joins TRBV13 to TRBJ1-1; D remains ambiguous. The germline V gene has CDR1 PRHDT and CDR2 FYEKMQ (reference sequence). The V end was cut by 10 bases, the J end by 0 bases, with 15 bases between. The CDR3 totals 14 residues. Here the CDR3 reads CATSQRVMNTEAFF. CDR3 nucleotide sequence: TGTGCCACCTCCCAAAGGGTCATGAACACTGAAGCTTTCTTT.

The V gene is TRBV11-2, the J gene TRBJ1-2, with 7 positions matching TRBD1. Germline CDR1 SGHAT, CDR2 FQNNGV. The V gene end was trimmed by 5 bases and the J gene end by 4 bases; junction bases not matched to a gene: 16. The CDR3 has 17 amino acids. The CDR3 nucleotides read TGTGCCAGCAGCCTCCTGGGGCGGCGACAGGGAGGCTATGGCTACACCTTC. It specifies CASSLLGRRQGGYGYTF. The full variable domain, rest sourced from reference TRBV11-2 and TRBJ1-2, is EAGVAQSPRYKIIEKRQSVAFWCNPISGHATLYWYQQILGQGPKLLIQFQNNGVVDDSQLPKDRFSAERLKGVDSTLKIQPAKLEDSAVYLCASSLLGRRQGGYGYTFGSGTRLTVV.

The rearrangement uses TRBV7-9 and TRBJ1-5; D unresolved. Germline assignment: CDR1 SEHNR and CDR2 FQNEAQ (reference sequence). The CDR3 has 15 residues. V lost 5 bases, J lost 7 bases, and 18 bases lay in between. The CDR3 region is CASSPDEELRQPQHF. Written as DNA, the CDR3 is TGTGCCAGCAGCCCTGACGAAGAGCTGCGGCAGCCCCAGCATTTT. Together with reference TRBV7-9 and TRBJ1-5, the CDR3 gives the full variable domain: DTGVSQNPRHKITKRGQNVTFRCDPISEHNRLYWYRQTLGQGPEFLTYFQNEAQLEKSRLLSDRFSAERPKGSFSTLEIQRTEQGDSAMYLCASSPDEELRQPQHFGDGTRLSIL.

This sequence joins TRBV19 and TRBJ2-3, with TRBD2 matching over 7 bases. The CDR3 has 15 amino acids. CDR1 and CDR2 (germline): LNHDA, SQIVND (reference sequence). Trimming took 10 bases from V and 1 from J; bases not matched to a gene: 11. The CDR3 DNA follows: TGTGCCACTAGCTGGGGCCGGGGGGGCACAGATACGCAGTATTTT. It specifies CATSWGRGGTDTQYF.

The genes are TRBV27 and TRBJ2-3, with D maybe TRBD2 (6 bases). V lost 0 bases, J lost 4 bases, and 14 bases lay in between. Germline V gene lookup returns CDR1 MNHEY and CDR2 SMNVEV (reference sequence). The length of the CDR3 is 16 residues. The CDR3, as DNA: TGTGCCAGCAGTTTATCGGGCGGGGCCCCTCCAGATACGCAGTATTTT. Its translation: CASSLSGGAPPDTQYF.

This clone was picked up one time. J is TRBJ1-2 and V is TRBV21-1. TRBV21-1 constitutes a pseudogene. This CDR3 spans 14 amino acids. This CDR3 reads CASSKFHLRGDYTF. The CDR3 DNA reads TGTGCCAGCAGCAAATTTCACCTCCGAGGGGACTACACCTTC.

This clone was seen a single time. The V gene is TRBV4-1, the J gene TRBJ2-1; D is ambiguous. The CDR3 length is 11 residues. Trimming removed 7 bases from V and 10 bases from J, with 11 bases in between. The germline gives CDR1 MGHRA, CDR2 YSYEKL. CDR3 sequence: CASTRLGEQFF. The CDR3, as DNA: TGCGCCAGCACTCGCCTAGGGGAGCAGTTCTTC.

This clone was detected a few times. Other nucleotide sequences from this sample produce the same CDR3. The chain joins TRBV9 to TRBJ1-1; D is uncertain. Germline CDR1 SGDLS, CDR2 YYNGEE. V was pared by 3 bases and J by 4 bases, with 10 bases between. The CDR3 runs 13 residues. CDR3 bases: TGTGCCAGCAGCGCTGGCCTGGGCACTGAAGCTTTCTTT. This codes for CASSAGLGTEAFF.